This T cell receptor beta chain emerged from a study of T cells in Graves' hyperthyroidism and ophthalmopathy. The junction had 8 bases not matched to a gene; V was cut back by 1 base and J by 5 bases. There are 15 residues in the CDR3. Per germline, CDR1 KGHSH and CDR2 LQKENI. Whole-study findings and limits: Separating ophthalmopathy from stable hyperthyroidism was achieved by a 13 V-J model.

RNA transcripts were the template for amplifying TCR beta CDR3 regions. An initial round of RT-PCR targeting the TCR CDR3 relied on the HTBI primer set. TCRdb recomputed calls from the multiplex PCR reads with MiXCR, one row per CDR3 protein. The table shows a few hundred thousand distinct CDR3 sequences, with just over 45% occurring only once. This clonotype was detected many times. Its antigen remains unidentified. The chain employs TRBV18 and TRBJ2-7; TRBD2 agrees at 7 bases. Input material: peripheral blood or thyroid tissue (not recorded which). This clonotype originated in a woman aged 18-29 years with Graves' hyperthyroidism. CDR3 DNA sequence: TGTGCCAGCTCACCACGCGGGCGGGAGAGGAACGAGCAGTACTTC. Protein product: CASSPRGRERNEQYF.